Each of the 25 T cell receptor beta chains below was sequenced from the same sample in a study of human T cells and chemical hapten exposure. Described time point: patch test 1, 2 weeks after DPC sensitization. Treatment indicated: therapeutic diphenylcyclopropenone sensitization with weekly scalp DPC. TCRdb fed the RACE reads into MiXCR, producing one record per CDR3 protein. Among under 200,000 distinct CDR3 sequences listed, roughly 14% were seen once. Sequencing used whole blood, obtained in connection with sensitization to the hapten diphenylcyclopropenone (DPC). These receptors all stem from a woman aged 30 to 39 with alopecia areata. Some clones in this sample may be carry-over from other donors' samples.

Only a few counts were recorded for this clonotype. The chain combines TRBV4-3 with TRBJ2-1; D is undetermined. Between the trimmed V and J ends, which lost 4 bases and 10 bases, there was a span of 20 bases. The germline V gene encodes CDR1 LGHNA and CDR2 YSLEER. The CDR3 loop spans 15 amino acids. CDR3 sequence reads: CASSLPADLSGEQFF. In nucleotides, the CDR3 is TGCGCCAGCAGCCTCCCCGCAGACCTTAGTGGGGAGCAGTTCTTC.

This clonotype turned up a few times. The chain uses TRBV27 and TRBJ2-3; D gene ambiguous. Germline V gene sequence: CDR1 MNHEY, CDR2 SMNVEV (reference sequence). With 7 bases removed from V and 2 bases from J, the gap between germline ends came to 13 bases. The CDR3 loop spans 14 amino acids. In nucleotides, the CDR3 is TGTGCCAGCAACCCCAGAAGGACCACAGATACGCAGTATTTT. This sequence encodes CASNPRRTTDTQYF.

This clonotype was detected ten times or more. The chain is built from TRBV3-1 and TRBJ2-1; no definite D call. The CDR3 sequence is 14 residues long. Germline loops: CDR1 LGHDT, CDR2 YNNKEL (reference sequence). V lost 1 base to trimming and J lost 7 bases, with 11 bases between them. The DNA for the CDR3 is TGTGCCAGCAGCCAAGGGCTCGCAGCGAATGAGCAGTTCTTC. Its protein product is CASSQGLAANEQFF.

Many counts were recorded for this clonotype. The V call is TRBV29-1, the J call TRBJ2-7; the D gene is possibly TRBD2 (5 bases). CDR1 and CDR2 from the germline V gene are SQVTM and ANQGSEA. The V gene lost 4 bases and the J gene lost 1 base, with 11 bases spanning the gap. The CDR3 runs 13 residues. CDR3 in DNA: TGCAGCGTTGCCACGCGGGTATCCTACGAGCAGTACTTC. Translating it yields CSVATRVSYEQYF.

The chain uses TRBV7-9 and TRBJ2-1; tentative D call: TRBD1 (6 bases). The CDR3 sequence is 12 residues long. The V gene lost 6 bases and the J gene lost 9 bases, with 12 bases spanning the gap. Germline CDR1 and CDR2: SEHNR and FQNEAQ (reference sequence). CDR3 sequence: CASSTQGPEQFF. CDR3 nucleotides: TGTGCCAGCAGTACACAGGGACCTGAGCAGTTCTTC.

The chain combines TRBV19 with TRBJ2-7; the D gene is possibly TRBD1 (6 bases). The germline gives CDR1 LNHDA, CDR2 SQIVND (reference sequence). Deletions cut 6 bases from V and 3 bases from J, with 24 bases between. The CDR3 is 17 amino acids. The CDR3 sequence is CASSRPGGGQGIYEQYF. The DNA of the CDR3 is TGTGCCAGTAGCCGACCCGGTGGGGGACAAGGGATCTACGAGCAGTACTTC.

This clonotype was counted at least ten times. In DNA, the CDR3 is TGTGCCAGCAGCGTTTACCAGGACAGGTCCTGGGATACTGAAGCTTTCTTT. Protein product: CASSVYQDRSWDTEAFF. The chain couples TRBV9 to TRBJ1-1, with 7 positions matching TRBD1. This CDR3 is 17 amino acids long. After removal of 2 bases from V and 5 bases from J, the junction contained 15 bases not matched to a gene. Germline CDR1 SGDLS, CDR2 YYNGEE. The variable domain in full, with the rest retrieved from reference TRBV9 and TRBJ1-1, is DSGVTQTPKHLITATGQRVTLRCSPRSGDLSVYWYQQSLDQGLQFLIQYYNGEERAKGNILERFSAQQFPDLHSELNLSSLELGDSALYFCASSVYQDRSWDTEAFFGQGTRLTVV.

This clonotype was picked up many times. This chain links TRBV20-1 with TRBJ1-2; maybe TRBD1 (6 bases). V was pared by 0 bases and J by 4 bases, with 18 bases between. CDR1 is DFQATT, CDR2 SNEGSKA, per germline (reference sequence). The CDR3 sequence is 16 residues long. The CDR3 loop is CSARDPQPAGVYGYTF. In DNA form, the CDR3 reads TGCAGTGCTAGAGATCCCCAACCTGCAGGGGTCTATGGCTACACCTTC.

Only a few counts were recorded for this clonotype. The rearrangement joins TRBV20-1 to TRBJ2-3; 9 nucleotides align to TRBD2. This CDR3 region has 13 residues. V was clipped by 3 bases and J by 15 bases; unmatched bases: 13. CDR1 and CDR2 from the germline V gene are DFQATT and SNEGSKA (reference sequence). CDR3 loop: CSASDPLAGIGYF. CDR3 DNA sequence: TGCAGTGCTAGTGACCCACTAGCGGGTATAGGATATTTT.

This clonotype turned up a few times. The chain combines TRBV3-1 with TRBJ2-1; D could derive from TRBD1 or TRBD2 (6 bases each). Trimming left V 1 base short and J 7 bases short, with 14 bases between. The V gene's germline CDR1 is LGHDT and CDR2 YNNKEL (reference sequence). This CDR3 is 15 amino acids long. The CDR3 DNA reads as TGTGCCAGCAGCCAAGGGGCCCTAGGGGGGAATGAGCAGTTCTTC. It codes for CASSQGALGGNEQFF.

V is TRBV27 and J is TRBJ1-5; D is uncertain. The germline gives CDR1 MNHEY, CDR2 SMNVEV (reference sequence). The CDR3 spans 11 residues. V gave up 7 bases and J gave up 4 bases, with 5 bases separating them. CDR3: CASTPNQPQHF. The CDR3, as DNA: TGTGCCAGCACCCCTAATCAGCCCCAGCATTTT.

This clonotype was recorded a few times. The V call is TRBV10-3, the J call TRBJ2-3; D assignment may be TRBD1 or TRBD2 (5 bases each). CDR1 ENHRY and CDR2 SYGVKD come from the germline V gene. The CDR3 extends over 14 amino acids. Deletions cut 4 bases from V and 5 bases from J, with 13 bases between. The CDR3 region is CAISGRGGEDTQYF. The CDR3 nucleotides read TGTGCCATCAGTGGACGTGGGGGAGAAGATACGCAGTATTTT.

The sample holds a few counts of this clonotype. This chain links TRBV10-2 with TRBJ2-2; D perhaps matches TRBD1 (5 bases). Germline V gene lookup returns CDR1 WSHSY and CDR2 SAAADI. There are 16 residues in the CDR3. V was cut by 1 base and J by 4 bases, with 13 bases left in between. The CDR3 sequence is CASSEWQGTSTGELFF. The CDR3 coding sequence is TGCGCCAGCAGTGAGTGGCAGGGCACCAGCACCGGGGAGCTGTTTTTT.

This clonotype was seen only a few times. CDR3 region: CASSYTGFADTQYF. The DNA of the CDR3 is TGTGCCAGCAGTTATACAGGGTTCGCAGATACGCAGTATTTT. The V and J genes are TRBV12-3 or TRBV12-4 and TRBJ2-3; the D gene is possibly TRBD1 (6 bases). The CDR3 spans 14 residues. Trimming left V 4 bases short and J 4 bases short, with 12 bases between.

This clonotype has at least ten counts. The rearrangement joins TRBV12-3 or TRBV12-4 to TRBJ1-1, with D unresolved. The CDR3 is made up of 13 amino acids. Trimming left V 5 bases short and J 5 bases short, with 12 bases between. This CDR3 is CASSTGLGTEAFF. In DNA form, the CDR3 reads TGTGCCAGCAGTACGGGATTGGGAACTGAAGCTTTCTTT.

The chain joins TRBV5-1 to TRBJ1-6; perhaps TRBD1 as D (6 bases). Germline V gene lookup returns CDR1 SGHRS and CDR2 YFSETQ. The length of the CDR3 is 14 residues. The ends were cut back, 7 bases at V and 7 bases at J, with 15 bases in the middle. The CDR3 DNA reads TGCGCCAGCGGTGGTGGACAGCGGAATTCACCCCTCCACTTT. Its translation: CASGGGQRNSPLHF.

This chain joins TRBV10-3 and TRBJ2-2; TRBD1 aligns across 8 bases. The germline CDR1 and CDR2 sequences are ENHRY and SYGVKD. J was trimmed by 6 bases and V by 6 bases; bases with no gene match: 6. CDR3 length: 14 residues. The CDR3 region is CAIRLGQGAGELFF. Written as DNA, the CDR3 is TGTGCCATCAGGCTTGGACAGGGTGCCGGGGAGCTGTTTTTT.

The rearrangement links TRBV18 to TRBJ1-5; no firm D call. The CDR3 has 11 amino acids. V gave up 8 bases and J gave up 7 bases, with 9 bases separating them. Germline CDR1 and CDR2: KGHSH and LQKENI. CDR3 in amino acids: CASPVTQPQHF. DNA for the CDR3: TGTGCCAGCCCTGTCACGCAGCCCCAGCATTTT.

This clonotype has just a few counts. CDR3 sequence reads: CASSFTGEAFF. CDR3 coding DNA: TGTGCCAGCAGCTTTACAGGGGAAGCTTTCTTT. The genes are TRBV6-6 and TRBJ1-1, with D tentatively TRBD1 (6 bases). Deletions cut 6 bases from V and 8 bases from J, with 10 bases between. The V gene's germline CDR1 is MNHNY and CDR2 SVGAGI (reference sequence). The CDR3 consists of 11 residues.

The sample holds a few counts of this clonotype. The chain is built from TRBV30 and TRBJ1-4; tentatively, D is TRBD1 (5 bases). Trimming took off 0 bases at V and 2 bases at J, with 7 bases between the two ends. The CDR3 totals 14 residues. Per germline, CDR1 GTSNPN and CDR2 SVGIG (reference sequence). The CDR3 DNA reads as TGTGCCTGGAGTGTTGGGGGGACTAATGAAAAACTGTTTTTT. Translated, it gives CAWSVGGTNEKLFF.

V and J are TRBV29-1 and TRBJ2-7; D is perhaps TRBD1 (6 bases). Germline CDR1 SQVTM, CDR2 ANQGSEA. V lost 5 bases and J lost 1, with 12 bases in between. The CDR3 runs to 13 residues. The CDR3 DNA reads as TGCAGCGTTACCCAGGGGCCTTCCTACGAGCAGTACTTC. This codes for CSVTQGPSYEQYF.

V and J are TRBV20-1 and TRBJ2-5; TRBD2 matches 12 bases. The junction had 9 bases not matched to a gene; V was cut back by 5 bases and J by 5 bases. CDR1 is DFQATT and CDR2 is SNEGSKA in the germline V gene (reference sequence). The CDR3 is 15 amino acids. The CDR3 DNA reads TGCAGTGCTGGGCCGACTAGCGGGAGATTTGAGACCCAGTACTTC. Translation: CSAGPTSGRFETQYF.

This chain uses TRBV5-1 with TRBJ2-3, with D unresolved. The V and J ends lost 4 bases and 1 base respectively, with 10 bases between them. Germline V gives CDR1 SGHRS, CDR2 YFSETQ. The CDR3 runs 14 residues. CDR3 amino acids: CASSTLRGTDTQYF. The DNA for the CDR3 is TGCGCCAGCAGCACCCTCCGGGGCACAGATACGCAGTATTTT.

The chain employs TRBV5-4 and TRBJ2-1, with unresolved D. The CDR3 covers 14 residues. Germline V gene data show CDR1 as SGHNT and CDR2 as YYREEE (reference sequence). Trimming removed 0 bases at V and 5 bases at J, with 9 bases between. The CDR3: CASSLETANNEQFF. DNA for the CDR3: TGTGCCAGCAGCTTGGAAACGGCCAACAATGAGCAGTTCTTC.

This clonotype came up a few times. V gene TRBV24-1 combines with J gene TRBJ2-1, with 8 nucleotides matching TRBD2. Trimming at V came to 7 bases and at J to 4 bases, leaving 5 bases not matched to a gene. CDR1 is KGHDR and CDR2 is SFDVKD in the germline V gene. This CDR3 comprises 14 residues. The CDR3 here is CATRSTSGYNEQFF. CDR3 in DNA: TGTGCCACCAGAAGCACTAGCGGTTACAATGAGCAGTTCTTC.